This T cell receptor beta chain was retrieved from a study of T cell repertoires in cytomegalovirus infection. Whole-study findings and limits: Ex vivo, HLA-C-restricted CMV-specific TCR beta clonotypes prevailed over the rest of the response.

A single record per CDR3 protein comes from TCRdb applying MiXCR to the reads. The sample carries about 830,000 distinct CDR3 sequences, around a third recorded once. The CDR3 has 13 amino acids. From germline, CDR1 is DFQATT and CDR2 SNEGSKA (reference sequence). Trimming took 1 base from V and 5 from J, leaving 9 bases between them. This clonotype occurred a few times. Antigen unknown. The sample here was cultured CD8+ T cells from PBMCs, taken from culture after CMV antigen stimulation. The J gene is TRBJ1-5, the V gene TRBV20-1; the D gene is possibly TRBD1 (5 bases). The source is a human donor in good health (CMV status not recorded). Some clones in this sample may be carry-over from other donors' samples. The CDR3 is CSARGGVDQPQHF. The CDR3 nucleotides are TGCAGTGCTAGAGGGGGGGTAGATCAGCCCCAGCATTTT.